This T cell receptor (beta chain) was identified during a study of human T cells and chemical hapten exposure. Study information: TCR yields differed between samples (mainly from small differences in pooled library volume).

V was pared by 4 bases and J by 4 bases, with 12 bases between. The CDR3 totals 14 residues. In this sample, this clonotype turned up a few times. What it binds is unknown. Someone pulled total RNA out of unfractionated whole blood. Study-level points and caveats: The number of TCRs above 1 in 1000 frequency did not change after DPC sensitization.

TCRdb called the 5' RACE reads again in MiXCR, with one record for every CDR3 protein. The sample contains roughly 120,000 distinct CDR3 sequences, around 20% of which appear only once. V is TRBV6-7 and J is TRBJ2-3; the D is unclear. TRBV6-7 carries the ORF label, with uncertain function. The sequence came from a human donor in good health. The CDR3 nucleotides are TGTGCCAGCAGTTTGGTCGTCATCCCAGATACGCAGTATTTT. This sequence encodes CASSLVVIPDTQYF.